These T cell receptor beta chains were read from a single sample in a study of CD8+ T cells in alopecia areata. Data came from immunoSEQ multiplex PCR; TCRdb stores just in-frame clones and leaves some out. This table has about 180,000 clones, 40% to 65% appearing once. The specimen comprised CD8+ T cells sorted from blood, sampled at week 24, from a patient treated with tofacitinib. The source of these receptors is a human donor with alopecia areata. Both conserved end residues are part of each CDR3. A D gene is named only where the DNA matches it firmly. Clone size appears in some rows only: once, few, many, or a class for an expanded clone.

v_gene: TRBV5-6
d_gene: .
j_gene: TRBJ2-1
abundance: .
CDR3nt: TGTGCCAGCAGCTCCGCCCCCTACAATGAGCAGTTCTTC
CDR3aa: CASSSAPYNEQFF

v_gene: TRBV6-5
d_gene: .
j_gene: TRBJ2-7
abundance: .
CDR3nt: TGTGCCAGCAGTTACTCGGGGGAGCAGTACTTC
CDR3aa: CASSYSGEQYF

v_gene: TRBV29-1
d_gene: TRBD1
j_gene: TRBJ2-6
abundance: .
CDR3nt: TGCAGCGCATGGGACAGTGGAAGCTCTGGGGCCAACGTCCTGACTTTC
CDR3aa: CSAWDSGSSGANVLTF

v_gene: TRBV30
d_gene: .
j_gene: TRBJ2-1
abundance: .
CDR3nt: TGTGCCTTCCAGTATTCTTCCGGGACAGCGGGTGAGCAGTTCTTC
CDR3aa: CAFQYSSGTAGEQFF

v_gene: TRBV15
d_gene: .
j_gene: TRBJ2-2
abundance: .
CDR3nt: TGTGCCACCAGCAGGGATGACACCGGGGAGCTGTTTTTT
CDR3aa: CATSRDDTGELFF

v_gene: TRBV5-4
d_gene: .
j_gene: TRBJ2-3
abundance: .
CDR3nt: TGTGCCAGCAGAATAGCGGATACGCAGTATTTT
CDR3aa: CASRIADTQYF

v_gene: TRBV6-4
d_gene: .
j_gene: TRBJ1-5
abundance: few
CDR3nt: TGTGCCAGCAGTGAAATAGGTCTCAATCAGCCCCAGCATTTT
CDR3aa: CASSEIGLNQPQHF

v_gene: TRBV9
d_gene: .
j_gene: TRBJ2-1
abundance: .
CDR3nt: TGTGCCAGCAGCGTACTTGGGGAGAGTGAGCAGTTCTTC
CDR3aa: CASSVLGESEQFF

v_gene: TRBV5-1
d_gene: TRBD1
j_gene: TRBJ1-3
abundance: .
CDR3nt: TGCGCCAGCAGCAAAGGGGGCGACTCTGGAAACACCATATATTTT
CDR3aa: CASSKGGDSGNTIYF

v_gene: TRBV6-1
d_gene: TRBD2
j_gene: TRBJ2-3
abundance: few
CDR3nt: TGTGCCAGCAGGAGACTAGCGGGGGGCACAGATACGCAGTATTTT
CDR3aa: CASRRLAGGTDTQYF

v_gene: TRBV25-1
d_gene: .
j_gene: TRBJ2-2
abundance: once
CDR3nt: TGTGCCAGCAGTGACCTTCGGGGACGCACCGGGGAGCTGTTTTTT
CDR3aa: CASSDLRGRTGELFF

v_gene: TRBV7-8
d_gene: .
j_gene: TRBJ2-7
abundance: .
CDR3nt: TGTGCCAGCAGCTTATCACCAGGGCCGATCTACGAGCAGTACTTC
CDR3aa: CASSLSPGPIYEQYF

v_gene: TRBV11-2
d_gene: .
j_gene: TRBJ2-3
abundance: .
CDR3nt: TGTGCCAGCAGCTTAGGAGAGGTCCTTGATACGCAGTATTTT
CDR3aa: CASSLGEVLDTQYF

v_gene: TRBV18
d_gene: .
j_gene: TRBJ2-5
abundance: few
CDR3nt: TGTGCCAGCTCACCACCGCGGGACCAAGAGACCCAGTACTTC
CDR3aa: CASSPPRDQETQYF

v_gene: TRBV25-1
d_gene: TRBD1
j_gene: TRBJ1-2
abundance: .
CDR3nt: TGTGCCAGCAGTGGGACAGGGGGAGGAAAGGTTTATGGCTACACCTTC
CDR3aa: CASSGTGGGKVYGYTF

v_gene: TRBV30
d_gene: .
j_gene: TRBJ1-2
abundance: .
CDR3nt: TGTGCCTGGAGTGCAGATTACGGGGGAACCACCTTC
CDR3aa: CAWSADYGGTTF

v_gene: TRBV29-1
d_gene: TRBD1
j_gene: TRBJ2-2
abundance: .
CDR3nt: TGCAGCGTCTTTACAGGGGCCGGGGAGCTGTTTTTT
CDR3aa: CSVFTGAGELFF

v_gene: TRBV29-1
d_gene: .
j_gene: TRBJ1-1
abundance: .
CDR3nt: TGCAGCGTTGTTGCGGGGTGGGCTGGCACTGAAGCTTTCTTT
CDR3aa: CSVVAGWAGTEAFF

v_gene: TRBV25-1
d_gene: .
j_gene: TRBJ1-6
abundance: .
CDR3nt: TGTGCCAGCAGTGAGGCAGATAATTCACCCCTCCACTTT
CDR3aa: CASSEADNSPLHF

v_gene: TRBV7-3
d_gene: .
j_gene: TRBJ1-1
abundance: .
CDR3nt: TGTGCCAGCAGCTGGGGGGCGTACGCTGAAGCTTTCTTT
CDR3aa: CASSWGAYAEAFF

v_gene: TRBV25-1
d_gene: .
j_gene: TRBJ2-6
abundance: .
CDR3nt: TGTGCCAGCAGTGGGAACTCCCTAATCTCTGGGGCCAACGTCCTGACTTTC
CDR3aa: CASSGNSLISGANVLTF

v_gene: TRBV5-1
d_gene: TRBD1
j_gene: TRBJ2-7
abundance: once
CDR3nt: TGCGCCAGCAGCTTGGGGGGGACAGCCGCAGAGCAGTACTTC
CDR3aa: CASSLGGTAAEQYF

v_gene: TRBV5-6
d_gene: TRBD1
j_gene: TRBJ2-7
abundance: .
CDR3nt: TGTGCCAGCAGCCCTACAGGGGTCGCATCCTACGAGCAGTACTTC
CDR3aa: CASSPTGVASYEQYF

v_gene: TRBV2
d_gene: TRBD1
j_gene: TRBJ1-2
abundance: .
CDR3nt: TGTGCCAGCAGTGAATTCCTGCGGGACAGGGACTATGGCTACACCTTC
CDR3aa: CASSEFLRDRDYGYTF

v_gene: TRBV4-3
d_gene: .
j_gene: TRBJ2-7
abundance: once
CDR3nt: TGCGCCAGCAGCCCCGGGAGGGGGCCTTACGAGCAGTACTTC
CDR3aa: CASSPGRGPYEQYF

v_gene: TRBV6-1
d_gene: .
j_gene: TRBJ2-2
abundance: .
CDR3nt: TGTGCCATCATGTACAGACCCAACACCGGGGAGCTGTTTTTT
CDR3aa: CAIMYRPNTGELFF

v_gene: TRBV27
d_gene: TRBD1
j_gene: TRBJ2-1
abundance: .
CDR3nt: TGTGCCAGCAGTTTCGGGGACCGGGACAGGGTCCTCGATGAGCAGTTCTTC
CDR3aa: CASSFGDRDRVLDEQFF

v_gene: TRBV6-4
d_gene: TRBD2
j_gene: TRBJ2-1
abundance: few
CDR3nt: TGTGCCAGTAGCGGGGGCAATGAGCAGTTCTTC
CDR3aa: CASSGGNEQFF

v_gene: TRBV9
d_gene: .
j_gene: TRBJ2-5
abundance: .
CDR3nt: TGTGCCAGCAGCGTAGCGGCCAGGGAAGAAGAGACCCAGTACTTC
CDR3aa: CASSVAAREEETQYF

v_gene: TRBV6-5
d_gene: .
j_gene: TRBJ1-5
abundance: once
CDR3nt: TGTGCCAGCAGTTACTCGGAGGGGAATCAGCCCCAGCATTTT
CDR3aa: CASSYSEGNQPQHF

v_gene: TRBV4-3
d_gene: TRBD1
j_gene: TRBJ2-1
abundance: few
CDR3nt: TGCGCCAGCAGCCAAGTCGCACAGGGGGATGAGCAGTTCTTC
CDR3aa: CASSQVAQGDEQFF

v_gene: TRBV29-1
d_gene: TRBD1
j_gene: TRBJ1-2
abundance: .
CDR3nt: TGCAGCGTCCCGACAGGGGTCCGGGATGGCTACACCTTC
CDR3aa: CSVPTGVRDGYTF

v_gene: TRBV5-4
d_gene: .
j_gene: TRBJ2-3
abundance: .
CDR3nt: TGTGCCAGCGCGAGGGCAGGGAAGTATTTT
CDR3aa: CASARAGKYF

v_gene: TRBV4-3
d_gene: .
j_gene: TRBJ1-5
abundance: .
CDR3nt: TGCGCCAGCAGCCAAGATCATCAGGCGAATCAGCCCCAGCATTTT
CDR3aa: CASSQDHQANQPQHF

v_gene: TRBV2
d_gene: .
j_gene: TRBJ2-4
abundance: .
CDR3nt: TGTGCCAGCAGTGAGTCCGCGCAAGCCAAAAACATTCAGTACTTC
CDR3aa: CASSESAQAKNIQYF